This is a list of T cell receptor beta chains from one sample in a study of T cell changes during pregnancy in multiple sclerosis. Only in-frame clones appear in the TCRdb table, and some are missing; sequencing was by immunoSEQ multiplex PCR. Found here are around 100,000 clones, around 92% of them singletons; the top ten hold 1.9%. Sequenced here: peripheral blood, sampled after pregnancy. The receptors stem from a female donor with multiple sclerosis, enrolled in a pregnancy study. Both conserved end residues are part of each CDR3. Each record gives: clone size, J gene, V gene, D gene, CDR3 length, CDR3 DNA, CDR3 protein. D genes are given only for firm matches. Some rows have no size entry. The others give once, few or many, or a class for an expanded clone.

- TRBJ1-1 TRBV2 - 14 TGTGCCAGCAGTACCAGGCGAGGGATCACTGAAGCTTTCTTT CASSTRRGITEAFF
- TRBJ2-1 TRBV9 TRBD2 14 TGTGCCAGCAGCGTAGAAACTAGCGGGGATGAGCAGTTCTTC CASSVETSGDEQFF
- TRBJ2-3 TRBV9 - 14 TGTGCCAGCAGCGTAGCGGGTAGCACAGATACGCAGTATTTT CASSVAGSTDTQYF
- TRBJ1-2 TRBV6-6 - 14 TGTGCCAGCAGCCCCGCCTCGAGGGGGTCGGGCTACACCTTC CASSPASRGSGYTF
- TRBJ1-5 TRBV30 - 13 TGTGCCTGGAGTCGACAGAACTATCAGCCCCAGCATTTT CAWSRQNYQPQHF
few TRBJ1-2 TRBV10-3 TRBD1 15 TGTGCCATCAGTGATAGTGGACAGGGATTCGGGGGCTACACCTTC CAISDSGQGFGGYTF
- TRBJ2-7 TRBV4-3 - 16 TGCGCCAGCAGCCAAGATCGGGTGGGTTCGACCTACGAGCAGTACTTC CASSQDRVGSTYEQYF
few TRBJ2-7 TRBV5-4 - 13 TGTGCCAGCAGCAGGGGTGGCGGCTACGAGCAGTACTTC CASSRGGGYEQYF
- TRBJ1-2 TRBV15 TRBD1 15 TGTGCCACCAGCTCGCTACCCAGGGGGCTCGTCGGCTACACCTTC CATSSLPRGLVGYTF
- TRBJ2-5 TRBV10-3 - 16 TGTGCCATCAGTGAGTCTGCCCTAGCTGTTCGGGAGACCCAGTACTTC CAISESALAVRETQYF
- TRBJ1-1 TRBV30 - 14 TGTGCCTGGAGTTTCACCGGTGTGAACACTGAAGCTTTCTTT CAWSFTGVNTEAFF
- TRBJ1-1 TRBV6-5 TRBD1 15 TGTGCCATATTCGGACAGGGGTTTGCGGGCACTGAAGCTTTCTTT CAIFGQGFAGTEAFF
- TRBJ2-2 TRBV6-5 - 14 TGTGCCAGCAGTCGTGGGGGGGCCGCCGGGGAGCTGTTTTTT CASSRGGAAGELFF
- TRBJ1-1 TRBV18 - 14 TGTGCCAGCTCCCGCCCTGGGGGCGACACTGAAGCTTTCTTT CASSRPGGDTEAFF
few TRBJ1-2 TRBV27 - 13 TGTGCCAGCAGTCCGGGATTTCGCTATGGCTACACCTTC CASSPGFRYGYTF
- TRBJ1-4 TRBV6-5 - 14 TGTGCCAGCAGTTACGGAGGAACTAATGAAAAACTGTTTTTT CASSYGGTNEKLFF
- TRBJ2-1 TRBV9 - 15 TGTGCCAGCAGCGCGACAAGAGTACCCTACAATGAGCAGTTCTTC CASSATRVPYNEQFF
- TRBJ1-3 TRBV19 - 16 TGTGCCAGTAGTACCCGACAGAGCTTCTCTGGAAACACCATATATTTT CASSTRQSFSGNTIYF
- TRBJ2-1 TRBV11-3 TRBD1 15 TGTGCCAGCAGCTTAGCGGGACAGGGGGCATATGAGCAGTTCTTC CASSLAGQGAYEQFF
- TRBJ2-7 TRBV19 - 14 TGTGCCAGTAGTCCAGGGTTTGTGTTCTACGAGCAGTACTTC CASSPGFVFYEQYF
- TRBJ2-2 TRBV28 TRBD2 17 TGTGCCAGCTCTGGTGGTAGCGGGAGGACGAACACCGGGGAGCTGTTTTTT CASSGGSGRTNTGELFF
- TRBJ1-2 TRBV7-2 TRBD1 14 TGTGCCAGCAGCTTATCCGGGACAGGGAGGCCATACACCTTC CASSLSGTGRPYTF